A few counts support the clone carrying this TCR beta chain. The data stem from a study of T cells in Graves' hyperthyroidism and ophthalmopathy. The wider study: The initial diagnosis was the point when peripheral blood was collected, ahead of any treatment.

The CDR3 contains 16 residues. Losses at the gene ends were 10 bases for V and 5 bases for J; bases not matched to a gene: 19. Per the germline V gene, CDR1 is LNHDA and CDR2 is SQIVND (reference sequence). Using RNA transcripts as the source, TCR beta CDR3 regions were amplified. The HTBI primer set drove a first-round RT-PCR of the TCR CDR3. One entry per CDR3 protein, called by TCRdb with MiXCR from the multiplex PCR reads. The sample includes more than 450,000 distinct CDR3 sequences, 20% of them seen just once. The V gene is TRBV19, the J gene TRBJ2-5; TRBD2 aligns across 7 bases. Sequenced sample: blood. The receptor comes from a man aged 40-49 years with Graves' ophthalmopathy. In DNA, the CDR3 is TGTGCCACCAACCCCCAGCGGGGAGGGACGGGGGAGACCCAGTACTTC. Encoded protein: CATNPQRGGTGETQYF.